A single sample gave rise to the 27 T cell receptor beta chains below, sequenced in a study of response to subunit inactivated influenza vaccine. MiXCR was run by TCRdb on the RT-PCR reads, yielding one entry per CDR3 protein. The sample includes 800,000 to 1,000,000 distinct CDR3 sequences, around 20% of them seen just once. The sample in question was PBMCs from blood, obtained 4 to 6 days after vaccination. The receptors here all came from a man aged 45-65 years who received an inactivated influenza vaccine.

The sample holds a few counts of this clonotype. This chain connects TRBV29-1 to TRBJ2-3; 9 nucleotides align to TRBD2. J lost 1 base, V lost 8 bases, and 25 bases had no gene match. The CDR3 runs 20 residues. From germline, CDR1 is SQVTM and CDR2 ANQGSEA. CDR3 protein: CSFTAPRVAGASWGTDTQYF. The CDR3 nucleotides read TGCAGCTTTACGGCCCCCCGGGTAGCGGGAGCCTCGTGGGGCACAGATACGCAGTATTTT.

This clonotype was seen a handful of times. This sequence joins TRBV20-1 and TRBJ2-2; D remains ambiguous. The CDR3 runs to 14 residues. Deletions cut 5 bases from V and 0 bases from J, with 10 bases between. The germline CDR1 and CDR2 sequences are DFQATT and SNEGSKA (reference sequence). Here the CDR3 DNA reads TGCAGTGCTTCGGAGCCGACGAACACCGGGGAGCTGTTTTTT. Translation gives CSASEPTNTGELFF.

This chain links TRBV15 with TRBJ2-7; 11 bases line up with TRBD2. V was pared by 3 bases and J by 12 bases, with 10 bases of the junction left unmatched. The CDR3 is made up of 14 amino acids. In germline, CDR1 is LNHNV, CDR2 YYDKDF (reference sequence). The CDR3 sequence: CATSSETSGTSRYF. The CDR3 region has the DNA TGTGCCACCAGCAGCGAGACTAGCGGGACCTCGAGGTACTTC.

V and J are TRBV5-6 and TRBJ1-5, with D uncertain. Germline loops: CDR1 SGHDT, CDR2 YYEEEE. CDR3 length equals 14 residues. V dropped 2 bases and J dropped 3 bases, with 9 bases sitting between them. The chain's CDR3 is CASSFGSLNQPQHF. The DNA of the CDR3 is TGTGCCAGCAGCTTCGGCAGCCTCAATCAGCCCCAGCATTTT.

Many counts were recorded for this clonotype. V usage is TRBV18 and J usage is TRBJ2-5; the D is unclear. V gave up 0 bases and J gave up 2 bases, with 7 bases separating them. This CDR3 contains 14 residues. Germline V gene data show CDR1 as KGHSH and CDR2 as LQKENI. This CDR3 reads CASSPPGAQETQYF. The CDR3 DNA reads as TGTGCCAGCTCACCACCTGGAGCACAAGAGACCCAGTACTTC.

This clonotype was detected a few times. The genes are TRBV24-1 and TRBJ2-2; possibly TRBD2 for D (5 bases). Trimming took 2 bases from V and 2 from J, leaving 11 bases between them. This CDR3 spans 16 amino acids. Germline values: CDR1 KGHDR, CDR2 SFDVKD. For the CDR3, the DNA is TGTGCCACCAGTGATTATCGGACTCGAAACACCGGGGAGCTGTTTTTT. Protein product: CATSDYRTRNTGELFF.

This clonotype was recorded a few times. The rearrangement links TRBV5-6 to TRBJ1-1; D is uncertain. Trimming removed 0 bases at V and 1 base at J, with 7 bases between. There are 14 residues in the CDR3. Germline V CDR1 and CDR2: SGHDT, YYEEEE. DNA of the CDR3: TGTGCCAGCAGCTTGGCCTCTCCGAACACTGAAGCTTTCTTT. Its protein product is CASSLASPNTEAFF.

The genes are TRBV11-1 and TRBJ1-4; the match to TRBD1 covers 11 bases. The CDR3 extends over 18 amino acids. Germline CDR1 is SGHAT and CDR2 is FQDESV (reference sequence). V gave up 6 bases and J gave up 2 bases; unmatched junction bases: 11. CDR3 nucleotides: TGTGCCAGCAGACATGGGACAGGGGGTGTAGAGACTAATGAAAAACTGTTTTTT. As protein: CASRHGTGGVETNEKLFF.

The chain employs TRBV24-1 and TRBJ2-1; D is possibly TRBD2 (5 bases). Germline CDR1 KGHDR, CDR2 SFDVKD. The CDR3 spans 16 residues. V lost 1 base to trimming and J lost 8 bases, with 17 bases between them. The CDR3 is CATSDFPTSRGHEQFF. For the CDR3, the DNA is TGTGCCACCAGTGATTTTCCTACATCAAGAGGGCATGAGCAGTTCTTC.

This clonotype was seen only a few times. The chain uses TRBV15 and TRBJ2-3; 7 nucleotides align to TRBD1. Germline CDR1 is LNHNV and CDR2 is YYDKDF (reference sequence). Trimming at V came to 3 bases and at J to 5 bases, leaving 5 bases not matched to a gene. This CDR3 is built from 14 residues. The CDR3 sequence is CATSSYRDRDTQYF. In nucleotides, the CDR3 is TGTGCCACCAGCAGTTACCGGGACAGAGATACGCAGTATTTT.

In its sample, this clonotype was seen many times. The chain has TRBV6-2 or TRBV6-3 and TRBJ2-2; a weak D match, TRBD1 (6 bases). Germline loops: CDR1 MNHEY, CDR2 SVGEGT. V shed 2 bases and J shed 7 bases, with 11 bases lying between them. The length of the CDR3 is 14 residues. Written as DNA, the CDR3 is TGTGCCAGCAGTTACGGGCAGGGGAACGGGGAGCTGTTTTTT. As protein: CASSYGQGNGELFF.

Details on this clonotype: This may arise from a read error, as a much more abundant clone is one base away. V is TRBV7-9 and J is TRBJ2-7, with 8 nucleotides matching TRBD1. This CDR3 region has 15 residues. Germline V lookup: CDR1 SEHNR, CDR2 FQNEAQ (reference sequence). CDR3 nucleotides: TGTGCCAACAGCGCCCTAGGACAGGGAAACAACGAGCAGTACTTC. Residues: CANSALGQGNNEQYF.

In this sample, this clonotype turned up a few times. This chain joins TRBV5-1 and TRBJ2-7, with 9 bases identical to TRBD1. CDR3 length: 16 amino acids. The junction had 12 bases not matched to a gene; V was cut back by 4 bases and J by 4 bases. Germline V CDR1 and CDR2: SGHRS, YFSETQ. This chain's CDR3 is CASSRTGGANEYEQYF. CDR3 DNA: TGCGCCAGCAGCCGTACAGGGGGCGCAAATGAATACGAGCAGTACTTC. The full variable domain, its missing parts supplied by reference TRBV5-1 and TRBJ2-7, is KAGVTQTPRYLIKTRGQQVTLSCSPISGHRSVSWYQQTPGQGLQFLFEYFSETQRNKGNFPGRFSGRQFSNSRSEMNVSTLELGDSALYLCASSRTGGANEYEQYFGPGTRLTVT.

In its sample, this clonotype was seen many times. This sequence joins TRBV11-2 and TRBJ2-7; D possibly corresponds to TRBD1 (5 bases). Trimming removed 8 bases from V and 4 bases from J, with 12 bases in between. The CDR3 is made up of 12 amino acids. Germline lookup yields CDR1 SGHAT and CDR2 FQNNGV. The CDR3 loop reads CASSPPGYEQYF. CDR3 nucleotide sequence: TGTGCCAGCTCGCCCCCAGGGTACGAGCAGTACTTC. Complete variable domain (other parts from reference TRBV11-2 and TRBJ2-7): EAGVAQSPRYKIIEKRQSVAFWCNPISGHATLYWYQQILGQGPKLLIQFQNNGVVDDSQLPKDRFSAERLKGVDSTLKIQPAKLEDSAVYLCASSPPGYEQYFGPGTRLTVT.

The chain has TRBV6-4 and TRBJ2-5; 11 bases map to TRBD2. CDR1 and CDR2 from the germline V gene are MRHNA and SNTAGT. V gave up 7 bases and J gave up 2 bases; unmatched junction bases: 3. This CDR3 is built from 14 residues. DNA of the CDR3: TGTGCCAGCACCTGGACTAGCGGGCAAGAGACCCAGTACTTC. Its protein is CASTWTSGQETQYF.

This clonotype was seen at least ten times. The chain has TRBV4-3 and TRBJ2-1; 8 bases are a match to TRBD2. Losses at the gene ends were 3 bases for V and 3 bases for J; bases not matched to a gene: 7. CDR1 and CDR2 (germline): LGHNA, YSLEER. The CDR3 spans 16 residues. CDR3 DNA sequence: TGCGCCAGCAGCCACTCGGGAGGGTTATTCTACAATGAGCAGTTCTTC. It encodes CASSHSGGLFYNEQFF.

The chain carries TRBV27 and TRBJ2-1; D may be TRBD1 (6 bases). V was trimmed by 7 bases and J by 0 bases, leaving 10 bases between them. The CDR3 has 14 amino acids. The germline V gene has CDR1 MNHEY and CDR2 SMNVEV (reference sequence). Here the CDR3 reads CASKRQVSYNEQFF. The CDR3 DNA follows: TGTGCCAGCAAAAGACAGGTCTCCTACAATGAGCAGTTCTTC.

A few counts support this clonotype. The V call is TRBV20-1, the J call TRBJ2-2; D is uncertain. Trimming shortened V by 0 bases and J by 1 base, and 12 bases separated the two germline ends. The CDR3 extends over 16 amino acids. In germline, CDR1 is DFQATT, CDR2 SNEGSKA (reference sequence). CDR3 nucleotides: TGCAGTGCTAGAGAAATTAGGACCCGGAACACCGGGGAGCTGTTTTTT. Protein sequence: CSAREIRTRNTGELFF.

The chain couples TRBV5-1 to TRBJ1-1; possibly TRBD1 for D (5 bases). Per the germline V gene, CDR1 is SGHRS and CDR2 is YFSETQ. The CDR3 loop spans 16 amino acids. Trimming took off 4 bases at V and 2 bases at J, with 18 bases between the two ends. The CDR3 reads CASSTEMTALNTEAFF. The CDR3 DNA is TGCGCCAGCAGCACCGAGATGACAGCTCTTAACACTGAAGCTTTCTTT.

CDR3 nucleotides: TGCAGCGTGAGGGATGGGGTCGAGCAGTACTTC. It codes for CSVRDGVEQYF. The chain carries TRBV29-1 and TRBJ2-7, with D possibly matching TRBD2 (5 bases). V lost 6 bases to trimming and J lost 6 bases, with 12 bases between them. Germline V gene data show CDR1 as SQVTM and CDR2 as ANQGSEA. CDR3 size: 11 residues.

This chain joins TRBV9 and TRBJ2-1; D unresolved. CDR1 is SGDLS and CDR2 is YYNGEE in the germline V gene. Trimming left V 3 bases short and J 1 base short, with 8 bases between. The CDR3 extends over 14 amino acids. The CDR3, as DNA: TGTGCCAGCAGCGCGACACTTTCCTACAATGAGCAGTTCTTC. Its protein is CASSATLSYNEQFF.

This clonotype was detected only a few times. This chain joins TRBV11-2 and TRBJ2-2; 9 bases match TRBD2. Germline CDR1 reads SGHAT; CDR2 reads FQNNGV. Unmatched junction bases numbered 9, after V lost 2 bases and J lost 2 bases. The CDR3 sequence is 18 residues long. The chain's CDR3 is CASSLKGASGTNTGELFF. The CDR3 region has the DNA TGTGCCAGCAGCTTAAAAGGTGCTAGCGGGACTAACACCGGGGAGCTGTTTTTT.

This clonotype has only a few counts. The CDR3 sequence: CASRLAGNNEQFF. In DNA form, the CDR3 reads TGTGCCAGCAGACTAGCGGGGAACAATGAGCAGTTCTTC. This chain links TRBV6-2 or TRBV6-3 with TRBJ2-1; TRBD2 agrees at 10 bases. CDR1 MNHEY and CDR2 SVGEGT come from the germline V gene. The CDR3 covers 13 residues. The junction had 1 base not matched to a gene; V was cut back by 6 bases and J by 5 bases.

This clonotype was seen a few times. The chain joins TRBV6-2 or TRBV6-3 to TRBJ2-3, with D unclear. Germline V gives CDR1 MNHEY, CDR2 SVGEGT. Trimming took 6 bases from V and 4 from J, leaving 17 bases between them. This CDR3 contains 15 residues. CDR3 sequence reads: CASSGRKIVADTQYF. The CDR3, as DNA: TGTGCCAGCAGCGGACGGAAAATTGTCGCAGATACGCAGTATTTT.

V usage is TRBV7-2 and J usage is TRBJ2-3; no definite D call. V was trimmed by 5 bases and J by 3 bases, leaving 12 bases between them. This CDR3 spans 14 amino acids. From germline, CDR1 is SGHTA and CDR2 FQGNSA. The CDR3 loop is CASSPLIVTDTQYF. In DNA, the CDR3 is TGTGCCAGCAGCCCACTTATTGTAACAGATACGCAGTATTTT.

The DNA for the CDR3 is TGCAGTGCTAGAACGGGGGGTTCCTCCTACAATGAGCAGTTCTTC. It is translated as CSARTGGSSYNEQFF. This chain uses TRBV20-1 with TRBJ2-1; the match to TRBD2 covers 7 bases. V shed 2 bases, J shed 0 bases, and the junction held 4 bases outside the gene matches. In germline, CDR1 is DFQATT, CDR2 SNEGSKA (reference sequence). The CDR3 contains 15 residues.

This clonotype was counted between two and nine times. The chain combines TRBV12-3 or TRBV12-4 with TRBJ2-1; 9 positions agree with TRBD2. The V segment lost 6 bases and the J segment 7 bases; nucleotides outside the gene matches: 25. CDR3 length equals 20 residues. In nucleotides, the CDR3 is TGTGCCAGCAGCCTCTTATCCGGGAGCGGGAGGCCCCACCGAGGGAATGAGCAGTTCTTC. The encoded protein is CASSLLSGSGRPHRGNEQFF.